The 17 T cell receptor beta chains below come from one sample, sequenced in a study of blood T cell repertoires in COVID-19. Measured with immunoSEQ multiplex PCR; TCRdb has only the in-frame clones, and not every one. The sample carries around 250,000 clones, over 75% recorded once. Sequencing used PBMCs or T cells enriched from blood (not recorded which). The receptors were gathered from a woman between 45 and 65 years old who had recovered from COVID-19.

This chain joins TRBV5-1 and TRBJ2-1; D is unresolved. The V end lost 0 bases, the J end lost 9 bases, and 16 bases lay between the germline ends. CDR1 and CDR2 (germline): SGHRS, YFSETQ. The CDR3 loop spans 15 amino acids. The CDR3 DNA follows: TGCGCCAGCAGCTTGGCCGTCCTCTCTGGTAGTGAGCAGTTCTTC. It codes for CASSLAVLSGSEQFF. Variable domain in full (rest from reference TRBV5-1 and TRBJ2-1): KAGVTQTPRYLIKTRGQQVTLSCSPISGHRSVSWYQQTPGQGLQFLFEYFSETQRNKGNFPGRFSGRQFSNSRSEMNVSTLELGDSALYLCASSLAVLSGSEQFFGPGTRLTVL.

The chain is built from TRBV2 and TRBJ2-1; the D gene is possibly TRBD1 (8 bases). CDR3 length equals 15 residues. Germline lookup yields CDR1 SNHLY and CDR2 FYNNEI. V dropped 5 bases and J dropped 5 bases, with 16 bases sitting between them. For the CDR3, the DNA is TGTGCCAGCAGTTTACACAGGGGGGGAGACAATGAGCAGTTCTTC. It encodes CASSLHRGGDNEQFF.

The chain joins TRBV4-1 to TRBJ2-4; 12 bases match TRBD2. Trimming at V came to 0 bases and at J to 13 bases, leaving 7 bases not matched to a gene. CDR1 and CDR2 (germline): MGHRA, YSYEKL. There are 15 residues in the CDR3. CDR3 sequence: CASSQDFLAGGGQYF. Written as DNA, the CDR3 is TGCGCCAGCAGCCAAGATTTCCTAGCGGGAGGGGGGCAGTACTTC.

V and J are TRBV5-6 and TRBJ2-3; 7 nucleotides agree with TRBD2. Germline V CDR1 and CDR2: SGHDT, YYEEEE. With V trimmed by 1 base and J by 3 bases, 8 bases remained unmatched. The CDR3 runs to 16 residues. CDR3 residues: CASSLFTSERTDTQYF. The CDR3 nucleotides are TGTGCCAGCAGCTTGTTTACTAGCGAGAGGACAGATACGCAGTATTTT.

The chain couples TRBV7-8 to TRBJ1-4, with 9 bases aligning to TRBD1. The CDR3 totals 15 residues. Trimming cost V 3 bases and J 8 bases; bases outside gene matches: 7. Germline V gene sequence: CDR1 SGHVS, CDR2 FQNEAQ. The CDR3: CASSLRTGANEKLFF. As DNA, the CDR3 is TGTGCCAGCAGCTTGAGGACAGGGGCGAACGAAAAACTGTTTTTT.

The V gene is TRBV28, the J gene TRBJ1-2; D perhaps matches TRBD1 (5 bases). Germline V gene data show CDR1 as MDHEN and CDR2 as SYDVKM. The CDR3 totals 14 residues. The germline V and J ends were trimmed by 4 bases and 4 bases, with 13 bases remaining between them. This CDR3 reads CASSSPGLGYGYTF. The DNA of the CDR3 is TGTGCCAGCAGTTCGCCAGGGTTGGGCTATGGCTACACCTTC.

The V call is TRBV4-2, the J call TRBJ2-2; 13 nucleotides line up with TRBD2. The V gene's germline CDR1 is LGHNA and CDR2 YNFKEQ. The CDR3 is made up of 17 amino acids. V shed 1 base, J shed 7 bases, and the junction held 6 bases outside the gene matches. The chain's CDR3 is CASSQGTSGRGGGELFF. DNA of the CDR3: TGTGCCAGCAGCCAAGGGACTAGCGGGAGAGGTGGCGGGGAGCTGTTTTTT.

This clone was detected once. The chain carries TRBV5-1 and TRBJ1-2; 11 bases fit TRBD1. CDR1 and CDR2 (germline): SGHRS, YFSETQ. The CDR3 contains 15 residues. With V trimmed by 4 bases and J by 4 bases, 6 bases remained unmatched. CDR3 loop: CASSPRTGGSYGYTF. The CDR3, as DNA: TGCGCCAGCAGCCCGCGGACAGGGGGCAGCTATGGCTACACCTTC.

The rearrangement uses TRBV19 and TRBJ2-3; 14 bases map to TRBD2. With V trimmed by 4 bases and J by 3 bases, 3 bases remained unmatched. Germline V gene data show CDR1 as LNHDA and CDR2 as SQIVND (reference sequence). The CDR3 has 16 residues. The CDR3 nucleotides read TGTGCCAGTAGTACGGGACTAGCGGGAGTGACAGATACGCAGTATTTT. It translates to CASSTGLAGVTDTQYF. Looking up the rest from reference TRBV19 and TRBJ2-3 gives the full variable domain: DGGITQSPKYLFRKEGQNVTLSCEQNLNHDAMYWYRQDPGQGLRLIYYSQIVNDFQKGDIAEGYSVSREKKESFPLTVTSAQKNPTAFYLCASSTGLAGVTDTQYFGPGTRLTVL.

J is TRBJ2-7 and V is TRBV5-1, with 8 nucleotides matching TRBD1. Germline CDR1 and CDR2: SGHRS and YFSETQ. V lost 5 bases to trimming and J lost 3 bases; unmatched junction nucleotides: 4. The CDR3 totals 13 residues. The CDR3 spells CASSPTGGYEQYF. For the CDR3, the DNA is TGCGCCAGCAGTCCCACAGGGGGCTACGAGCAGTACTTC.

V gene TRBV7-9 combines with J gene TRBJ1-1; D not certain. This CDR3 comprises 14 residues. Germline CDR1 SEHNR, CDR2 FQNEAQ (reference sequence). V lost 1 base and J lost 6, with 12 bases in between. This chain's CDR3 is CASSLGAGGPEAFF. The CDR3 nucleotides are TGTGCCAGCAGCTTAGGGGCTGGAGGGCCTGAAGCTTTCTTT.

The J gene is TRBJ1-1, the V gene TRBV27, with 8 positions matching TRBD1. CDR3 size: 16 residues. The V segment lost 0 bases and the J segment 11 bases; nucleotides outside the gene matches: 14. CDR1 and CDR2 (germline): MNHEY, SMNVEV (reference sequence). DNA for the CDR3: TGTGCCAGCAGTTTATCGTCTCAGGGGGCGCCCCTTTTGGCTTTCTTT. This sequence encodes CASSLSSQGAPLLAFF.

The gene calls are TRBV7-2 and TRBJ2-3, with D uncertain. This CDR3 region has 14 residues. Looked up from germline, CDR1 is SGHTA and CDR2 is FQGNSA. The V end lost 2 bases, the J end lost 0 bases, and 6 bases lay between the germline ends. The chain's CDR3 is CASSLSGSTDTQYF. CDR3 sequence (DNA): TGTGCCAGCAGCTTATCTGGCAGCACAGATACGCAGTATTTT.

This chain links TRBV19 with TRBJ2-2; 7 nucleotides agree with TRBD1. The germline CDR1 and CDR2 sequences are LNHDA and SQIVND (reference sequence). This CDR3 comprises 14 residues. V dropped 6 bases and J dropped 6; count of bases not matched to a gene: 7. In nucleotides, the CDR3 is TGTGCCAGTAGAAACAGGGGCTGGGCCGGGGAGCTGTTTTTT. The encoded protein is CASRNRGWAGELFF.

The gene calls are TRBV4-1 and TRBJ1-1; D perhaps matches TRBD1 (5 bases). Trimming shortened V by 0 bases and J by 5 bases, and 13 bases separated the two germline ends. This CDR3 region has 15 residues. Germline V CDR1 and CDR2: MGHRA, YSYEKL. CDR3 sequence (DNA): TGCGCCAGCAGCCAAGAGGCCAGGGTTATAACTGAAGCTTTCTTT. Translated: CASSQEARVITEAFF.

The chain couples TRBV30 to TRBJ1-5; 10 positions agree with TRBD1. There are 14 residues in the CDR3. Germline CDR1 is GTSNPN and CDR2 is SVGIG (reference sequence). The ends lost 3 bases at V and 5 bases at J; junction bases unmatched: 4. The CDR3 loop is CAWRGQGSDQPQHF. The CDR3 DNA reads TGTGCCTGGAGGGGACAGGGGAGTGATCAGCCCCAGCATTTT.

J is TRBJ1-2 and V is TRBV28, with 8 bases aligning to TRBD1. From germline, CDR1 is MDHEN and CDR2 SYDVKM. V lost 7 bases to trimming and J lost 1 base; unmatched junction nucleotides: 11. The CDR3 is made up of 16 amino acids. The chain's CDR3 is CASNRPGTGDNYGYTF. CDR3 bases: TGTGCCAGCAATAGGCCCGGGACAGGAGATAACTATGGCTACACCTTC.